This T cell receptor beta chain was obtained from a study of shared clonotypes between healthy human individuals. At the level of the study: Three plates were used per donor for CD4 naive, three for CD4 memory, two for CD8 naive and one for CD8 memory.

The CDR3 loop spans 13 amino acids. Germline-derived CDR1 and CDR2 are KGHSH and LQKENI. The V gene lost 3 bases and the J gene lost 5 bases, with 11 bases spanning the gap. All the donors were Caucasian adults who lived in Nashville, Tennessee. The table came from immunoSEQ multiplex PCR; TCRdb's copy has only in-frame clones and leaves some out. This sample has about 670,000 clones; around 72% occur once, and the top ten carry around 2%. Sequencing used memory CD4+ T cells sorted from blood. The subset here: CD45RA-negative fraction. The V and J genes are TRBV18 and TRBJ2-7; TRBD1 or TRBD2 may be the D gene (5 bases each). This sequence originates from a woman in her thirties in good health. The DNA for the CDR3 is TGTGCCAGCTCACCGTGGGACGGCGACGAGCAGTACTTC. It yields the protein CASSPWDGDEQYF. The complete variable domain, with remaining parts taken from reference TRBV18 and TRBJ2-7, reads NAGVMQNPRHLVRRRGQEARLRCSPMKGHSHVYWYRQLPEEGLKFMVYLQKENIIDESGMPKERFSAEFPKEGPSILRIQQVVRGDSAAYFCASSPWDGDEQYFGPGTRLTVT.